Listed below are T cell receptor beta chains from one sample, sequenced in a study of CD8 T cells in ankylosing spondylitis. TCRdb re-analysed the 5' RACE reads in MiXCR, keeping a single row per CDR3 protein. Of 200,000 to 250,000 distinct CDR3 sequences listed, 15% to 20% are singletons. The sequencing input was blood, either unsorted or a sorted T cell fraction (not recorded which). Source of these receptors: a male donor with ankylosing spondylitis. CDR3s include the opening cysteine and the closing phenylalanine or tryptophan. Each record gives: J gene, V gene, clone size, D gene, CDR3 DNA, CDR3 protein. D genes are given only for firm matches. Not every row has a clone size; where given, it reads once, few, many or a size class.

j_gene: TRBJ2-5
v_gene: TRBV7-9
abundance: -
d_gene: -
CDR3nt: TGTGCCAGCAGCCCATTAGCCCAAGAGACCCAGTACTTC
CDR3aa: CASSPLAQETQYF

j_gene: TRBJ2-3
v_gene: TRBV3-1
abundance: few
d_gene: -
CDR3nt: TGTGCCAGCAGCCCCCCTGGGCACACCAACACAGATACGCAGTATTTT
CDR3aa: CASSPPGHTNTDTQYF

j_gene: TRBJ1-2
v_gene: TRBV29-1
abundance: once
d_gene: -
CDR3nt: TGCAGCGTTGAGGCCGTCTATGGCTACACCTTC
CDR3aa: CSVEAVYGYTF

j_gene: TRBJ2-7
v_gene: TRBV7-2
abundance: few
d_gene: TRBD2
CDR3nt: TGTGCCAGCAGCTTCTTCCTAGCGGGATTCTACGAGCAGTACTTC
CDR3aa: CASSFFLAGFYEQYF

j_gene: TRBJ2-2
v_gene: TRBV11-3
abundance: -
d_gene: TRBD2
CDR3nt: TGTGCCAGCAGCGCCGGGACTAGCGACGGGGAGCTGTTTTTT
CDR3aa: CASSAGTSDGELFF

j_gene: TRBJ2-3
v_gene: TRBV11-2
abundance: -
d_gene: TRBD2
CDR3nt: TGTGCCAGCAGCTCCGGACTAGCGGGAGCATGGGATACGCAGTATTTT
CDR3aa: CASSSGLAGAWDTQYF

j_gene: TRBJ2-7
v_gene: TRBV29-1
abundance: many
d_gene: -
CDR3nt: TGCAGCGTTGAAGAGGGAAATACTGAAGCCTACGAGCAGTACTTC
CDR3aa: CSVEEGNTEAYEQYF

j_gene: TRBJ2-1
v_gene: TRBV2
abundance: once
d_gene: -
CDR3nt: TGTGCCAGCAGTGAAGCGGTTAGCGGTTATACGGGGGAGCAGTTCTTC
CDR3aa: CASSEAVSGYTGEQFF

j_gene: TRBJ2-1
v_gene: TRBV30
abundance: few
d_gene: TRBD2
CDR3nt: TGTGCCTGGCAGACTAGCGGCTACAATGAGCAGTTCTTC
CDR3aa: CAWQTSGYNEQFF

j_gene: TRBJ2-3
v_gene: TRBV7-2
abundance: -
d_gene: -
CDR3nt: TGTGCCAGCAGCCCCCAGACACCAGATACGCAGTATTTT
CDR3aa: CASSPQTPDTQYF

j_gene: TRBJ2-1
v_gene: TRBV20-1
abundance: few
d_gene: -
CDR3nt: TGCAGTGCTAGGGGCGGAGACCCTTTGGGCAATGAGCAGTTCTTC
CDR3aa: CSARGGDPLGNEQFF

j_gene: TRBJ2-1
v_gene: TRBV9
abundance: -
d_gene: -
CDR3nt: TGTGCCAGCAGCGTAGGGTATAGGGACAATGAGCAGTTCTTC
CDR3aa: CASSVGYRDNEQFF

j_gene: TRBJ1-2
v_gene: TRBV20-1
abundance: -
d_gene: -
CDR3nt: TGCAGTGCTGCCGACCTCTATGGCTACACCTTC
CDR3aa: CSAADLYGYTF

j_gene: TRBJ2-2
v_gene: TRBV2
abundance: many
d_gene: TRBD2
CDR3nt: TGTGCCAGCAGTGAAGCGCCCGTATTATCCGGGACTAGCGGGATCCCCCACAACACCGGGGAGCTGTTTTTT
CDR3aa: CASSEAPVLSGTSGIPHNTGELFF

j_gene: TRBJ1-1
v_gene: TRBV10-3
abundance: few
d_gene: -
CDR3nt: TGTGCCATCAGTCTACAGGGAGGGGACACTGAAGCTTTCTTT
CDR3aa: CAISLQGGDTEAFF

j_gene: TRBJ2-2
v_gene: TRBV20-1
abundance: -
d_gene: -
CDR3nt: TGCAGTGCTAGAGATATCGGGGGGAACACCGGGGAGCTGTTTTTT
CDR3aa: CSARDIGGNTGELFF

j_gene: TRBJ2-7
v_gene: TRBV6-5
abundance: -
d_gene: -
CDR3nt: TGTGCCAGCAGTGCTCGGAGTGCCGCTGGCGACGAGCAGTACTTC
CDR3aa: CASSARSAAGDEQYF

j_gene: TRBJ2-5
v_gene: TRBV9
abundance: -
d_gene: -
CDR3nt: TGTGCCAGCAGCCCGGGCGTGGGACAAGAGACCCAGTACTTC
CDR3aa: CASSPGVGQETQYF

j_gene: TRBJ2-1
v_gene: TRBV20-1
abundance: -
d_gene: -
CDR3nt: TGCAGTGCTAGAGAGGGGTGGGGCCCCACTGAGCAGTTCTTC
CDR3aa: CSAREGWGPTEQFF

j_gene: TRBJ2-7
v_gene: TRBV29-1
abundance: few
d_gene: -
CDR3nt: TGCAGCGTTGCCGGTACCTACGAGCAGTACTTC
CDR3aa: CSVAGTYEQYF

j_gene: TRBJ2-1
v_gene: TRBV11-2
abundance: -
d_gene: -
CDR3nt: TGTGCCAGCAGCGCCCAAAATGAGCAGTTCTTC
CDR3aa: CASSAQNEQFF

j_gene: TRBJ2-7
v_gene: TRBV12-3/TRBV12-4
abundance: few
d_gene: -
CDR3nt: TGTGCCAGCAGCTATACAGAATTCCACGAGCAGTACTTC
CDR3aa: CASSYTEFHEQYF

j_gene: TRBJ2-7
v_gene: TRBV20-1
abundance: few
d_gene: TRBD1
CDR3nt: TGCAGTGCGTTACCCGGGACAGCTTACGAGCAGTACTTC
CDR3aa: CSALPGTAYEQYF

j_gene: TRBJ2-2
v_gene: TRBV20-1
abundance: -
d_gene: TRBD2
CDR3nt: TGCAGTGCTAGAGATCTCGGGGCTAGCGGGGGAGTCACCGGGGAGCTGTTTTTT
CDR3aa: CSARDLGASGGVTGELFF

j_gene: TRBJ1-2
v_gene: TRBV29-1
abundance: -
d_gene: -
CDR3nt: TGCAGCGTTGAGGACCCAGGGGTCCTCAACGGCTACACCTTC
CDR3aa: CSVEDPGVLNGYTF

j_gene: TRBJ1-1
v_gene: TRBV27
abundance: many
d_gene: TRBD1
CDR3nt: TGTGCCAGCAGTTCTTTACAGGGGATTAACACTGAAGCTTTCTTT
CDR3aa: CASSSLQGINTEAFF

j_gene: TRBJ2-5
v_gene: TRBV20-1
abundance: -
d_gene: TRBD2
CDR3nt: TGCAGTGCTAGAGATCCCCTAGCGGGGAAAGAGACCCAGTACTTC
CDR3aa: CSARDPLAGKETQYF